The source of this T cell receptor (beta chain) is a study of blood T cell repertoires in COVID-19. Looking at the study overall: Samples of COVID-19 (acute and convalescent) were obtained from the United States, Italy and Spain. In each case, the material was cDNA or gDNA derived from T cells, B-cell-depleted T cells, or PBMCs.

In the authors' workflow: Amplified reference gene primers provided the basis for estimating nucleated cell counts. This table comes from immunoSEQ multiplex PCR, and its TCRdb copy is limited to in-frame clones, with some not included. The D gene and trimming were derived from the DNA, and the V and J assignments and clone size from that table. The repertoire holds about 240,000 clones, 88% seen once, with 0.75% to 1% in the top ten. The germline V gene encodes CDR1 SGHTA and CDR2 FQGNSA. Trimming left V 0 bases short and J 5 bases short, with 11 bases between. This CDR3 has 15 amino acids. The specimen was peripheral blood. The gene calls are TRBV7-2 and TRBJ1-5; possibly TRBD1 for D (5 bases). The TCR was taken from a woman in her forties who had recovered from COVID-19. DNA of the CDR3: TGTGCCAGCAGCTTAGCGTGGGGGAGGGATCAGCCCCAGCATTTT. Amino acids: CASSLAWGRDQPQHF.